A selection of T cell receptor beta chains follows, all from one sample in a study of T cell clonotyping in hematopoietic cell transplantation. The protocol was immunoSEQ multiplex PCR, while the TCRdb copy is restricted to in-frame clones and leaves out a portion. The table has 11,000 to 15,000 clones, under 90% seen once. Sample: PBMCs, taken 100 days after allogeneic stem cell transplant. The receptor set was obtained from a male patient in his fifties who had an allogeneic stem cell transplant from an unrelated donor, so T cells may come from the graft donor. Some clones in this sample may be carry-over from other donors' samples. The CDR3 runs from the conserved cysteine through the conserved F or W.

CDR3aa,v_gene,j_gene
CASSLGGTGTYEQYF,TRBV6-5,TRBJ2-7
CASSPNGGTITLFF,TRBV27,TRBJ1-4
CASSVTGLDEQYF,TRBV25-1,TRBJ2-7
CASSLVALRVGNTIYF,TRBV5-1,TRBJ1-3
CASGTEAKYF,TRBV19,TRBJ2-7
CASSLAGGSNTEAFF,TRBV5-1,TRBJ1-1
CASSPGTDLVGYTF,TRBV6-1,TRBJ1-2
CASSGTYEQYF,TRBV2,TRBJ2-7
CASTPSQGAVYEQYF,TRBV6-1,TRBJ2-7
CASSLNGRNEKLFF,TRBV11-2,TRBJ1-4
CASSQGDWNRRTYEQYF,TRBV4-2,TRBJ2-7
CASSIRLAAYNEQFF,TRBV19,TRBJ2-1
CATSGRPGQPLFF,TRBV15,TRBJ1-4
CASSESRTGYGNQPQHF,TRBV6-1,TRBJ1-5
CASSFLTVNYGYTF,TRBV5-1,TRBJ1-2